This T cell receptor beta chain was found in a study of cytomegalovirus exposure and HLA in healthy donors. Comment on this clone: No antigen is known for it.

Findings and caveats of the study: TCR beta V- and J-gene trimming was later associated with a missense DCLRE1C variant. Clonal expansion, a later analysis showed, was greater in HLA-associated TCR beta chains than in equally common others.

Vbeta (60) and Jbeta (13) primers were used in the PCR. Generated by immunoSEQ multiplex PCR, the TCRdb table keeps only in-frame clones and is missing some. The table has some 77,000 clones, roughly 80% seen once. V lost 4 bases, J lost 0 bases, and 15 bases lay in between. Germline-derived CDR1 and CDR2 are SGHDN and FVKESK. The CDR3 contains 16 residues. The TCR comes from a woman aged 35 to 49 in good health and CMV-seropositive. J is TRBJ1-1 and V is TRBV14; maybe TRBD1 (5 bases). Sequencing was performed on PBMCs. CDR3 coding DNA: TGTGCCAGCAGCCCCCGGCAGGGACTCATGAACACTGAAGCTTTCTTT. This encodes CASSPRQGLMNTEAFF.